The TCR beta chain under discussion was sequenced for a study of response to subunit inactivated influenza vaccine. In this sample, this clonotype turned up many times. The ends lost 1 base at V and 6 bases at J; junction bases unmatched: 6. CDR3 length: 16 residues. The germline V gene encodes CDR1 MNHEY and CDR2 SMNVEV (reference sequence). Via MiXCR, TCRdb re-called the RT-PCR reads, giving one row per CDR3 protein. The repertoire has 150,000 to 200,000 distinct CDR3 sequences, approximately 12% of them found once; the top ten carry approximately 32%. This sample was also put to use in a study of T cells expressing NK-cell markers. In that study: UMI-tagged 5'RACE template switching yielded the TCR beta cDNA.

The source was CD8+ T cells sorted from PBMCs, collected approximately 13 days after vaccination. The rearrangement links TRBV27 to TRBJ2-3; 11 bases fit TRBD2. This TCR was sampled from a man aged 50 to 59 who received an inactivated influenza vaccine. The chain's CDR3 is CASSLLAGGPLDTQYF. The CDR3 coding sequence is TGTGCCAGCAGTTTATTAGCGGGAGGGCCCCTGGATACGCAGTATTTT.